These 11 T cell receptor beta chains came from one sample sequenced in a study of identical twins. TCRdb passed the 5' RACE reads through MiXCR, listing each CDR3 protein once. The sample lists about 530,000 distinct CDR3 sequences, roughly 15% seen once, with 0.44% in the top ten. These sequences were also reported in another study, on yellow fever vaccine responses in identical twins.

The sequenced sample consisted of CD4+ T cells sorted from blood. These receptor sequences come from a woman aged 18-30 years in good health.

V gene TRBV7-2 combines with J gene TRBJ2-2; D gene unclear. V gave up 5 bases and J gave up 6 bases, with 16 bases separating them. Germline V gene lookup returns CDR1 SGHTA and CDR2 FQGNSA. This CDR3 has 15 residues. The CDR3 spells CASSLPRLRSGELFF. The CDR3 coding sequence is TGTGCCAGCAGCCTACCTCGATTACGGTCCGGGGAGCTGTTTTTT.

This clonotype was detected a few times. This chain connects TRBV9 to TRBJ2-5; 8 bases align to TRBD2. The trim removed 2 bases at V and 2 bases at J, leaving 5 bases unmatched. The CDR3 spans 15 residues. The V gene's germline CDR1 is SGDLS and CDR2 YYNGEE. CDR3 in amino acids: CASSVASGLQETQYF. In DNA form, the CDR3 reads TGTGCCAGCAGCGTGGCTAGCGGGTTACAAGAGACCCAGTACTTC.

The CDR3 spells CASSQAMRETYNEQFF. In nucleotides, the CDR3 is TGCGCCAGCAGCCAAGCTATGCGGGAAACCTACAATGAGCAGTTCTTC. J is TRBJ2-1 and V is TRBV4-1; D is perhaps TRBD2 (6 bases). The CDR3 has 16 amino acids. Trimming removed 1 base at V and 2 bases at J, with 12 bases between. Per germline, CDR1 MGHRA and CDR2 YSYEKL.

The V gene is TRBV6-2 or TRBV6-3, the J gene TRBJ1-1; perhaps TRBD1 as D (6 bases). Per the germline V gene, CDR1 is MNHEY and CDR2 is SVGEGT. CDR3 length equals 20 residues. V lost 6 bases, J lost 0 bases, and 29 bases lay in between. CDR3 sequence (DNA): TGTGCCAGCAGCTACCAACTGCCGCTGAAGGGGGGGCAGATGAACACTGAAGCTTTCTTT. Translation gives CASSYQLPLKGGQMNTEAFF.

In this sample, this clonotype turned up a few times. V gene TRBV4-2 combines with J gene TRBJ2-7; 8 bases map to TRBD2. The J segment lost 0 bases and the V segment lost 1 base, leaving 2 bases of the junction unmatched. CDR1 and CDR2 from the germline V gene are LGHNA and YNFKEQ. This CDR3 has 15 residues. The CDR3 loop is CASSQGGRPSYEQYF. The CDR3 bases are TGTGCCAGCAGCCAAGGCGGGAGGCCCTCCTACGAGCAGTACTTC.

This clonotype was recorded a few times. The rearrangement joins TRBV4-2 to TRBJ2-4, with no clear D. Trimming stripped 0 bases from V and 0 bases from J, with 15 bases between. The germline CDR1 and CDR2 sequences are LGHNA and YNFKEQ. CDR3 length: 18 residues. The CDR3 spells CASSQESSAVLAKNIQYF. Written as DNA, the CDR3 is TGTGCCAGCAGCCAAGAGTCCTCTGCGGTACTAGCCAAAAACATTCAGTACTTC.

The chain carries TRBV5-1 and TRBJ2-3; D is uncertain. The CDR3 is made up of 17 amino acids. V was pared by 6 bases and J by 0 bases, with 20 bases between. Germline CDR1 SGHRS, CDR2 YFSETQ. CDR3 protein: CASTPDLRAISTDTQYF. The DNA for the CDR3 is TGCGCCAGCACCCCGGACCTCCGGGCCATTAGCACAGATACGCAGTATTTT.

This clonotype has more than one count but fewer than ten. The CDR3 DNA reads as TGTGCCAGCAGCTTCAATTCCGGGACTAGCGGGAGCTACGAGCAGTACTTC. As protein: CASSFNSGTSGSYEQYF. V usage is TRBV11-2 and J usage is TRBJ2-7, with 14 bases lining up with TRBD2. Germline CDR1 reads SGHAT; CDR2 reads FQNNGV. After removal of 3 bases from V and 3 bases from J, the junction contained 7 bases not matched to a gene. There are 17 residues in the CDR3.

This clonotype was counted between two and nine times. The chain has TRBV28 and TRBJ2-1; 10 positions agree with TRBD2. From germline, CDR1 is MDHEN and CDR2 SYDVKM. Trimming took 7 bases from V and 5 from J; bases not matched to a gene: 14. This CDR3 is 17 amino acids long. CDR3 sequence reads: CASTSPLSSGGNNEQFF. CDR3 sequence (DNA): TGTGCCAGCACATCTCCCCTCTCTAGCGGGGGCAACAATGAGCAGTTCTTC.

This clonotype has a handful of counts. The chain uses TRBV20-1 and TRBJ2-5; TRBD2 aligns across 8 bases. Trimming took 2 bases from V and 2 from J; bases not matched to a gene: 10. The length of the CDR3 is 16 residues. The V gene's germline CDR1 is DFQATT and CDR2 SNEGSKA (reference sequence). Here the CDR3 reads CSARRPASGRQETQYF. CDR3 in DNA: TGCAGTGCTAGAAGACCCGCTAGCGGGCGGCAAGAGACCCAGTACTTC.

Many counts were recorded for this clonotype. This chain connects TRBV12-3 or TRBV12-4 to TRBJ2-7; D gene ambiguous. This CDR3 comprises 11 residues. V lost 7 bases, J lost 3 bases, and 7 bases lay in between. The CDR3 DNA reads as TGTGCCAGCACCCCTGGCTACGAGCAGTACTTC. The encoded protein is CASTPGYEQYF.